Below, 14 T cell receptor beta chains from the same sample are listed, as sequenced in a study of blood T cell repertoires in COVID-19. Some clones are missing from TCRdb's copy, which holds only in-frame ones; the method was immunoSEQ multiplex PCR. The repertoire has some 150,000 clones, approximately 86% of them found once; the top ten carry 0.8% to 0.95%. The source material was peripheral blood. All receptors come from a woman in her forties or fifties with acute or convalescent COVID-19.

This chain connects TRBV7-3 to TRBJ1-1, with a weak D call TRBD1 (5 bases). There are 14 residues in the CDR3. V lost 3 bases and J lost 3, with 11 bases in between. The germline gives CDR1 SGHTA, CDR2 FQGTGA. The CDR3 DNA reads TGTGCCAGCAGCTTCTCAGGGAGGGACACTGAAGCTTTCTTT. Translation: CASSFSGRDTEAFF.

This chain connects TRBV4-1 to TRBJ2-4, with 10 nucleotides matching TRBD1. The germline CDR1 and CDR2 sequences are MGHRA and YSYEKL. After removal of 5 bases from V and 2 bases from J, the junction contained 6 bases not matched to a gene. The CDR3 covers 16 residues. The CDR3 DNA reads TGCGCCAGCAGCTCCCCGGGACAGGGGACCAAAAACATTCAGTACTTC. Protein: CASSSPGQGTKNIQYF.

The V and J genes are TRBV6-5 and TRBJ1-2; D gene unclear. This CDR3 contains 13 residues. Germline V gene sequence: CDR1 MNHEY, CDR2 SVGAGI. V was trimmed by 7 bases and J by 1 base, leaving 10 bases between them. CDR3 sequence: CASTYNGNYGYTF. The CDR3 nucleotides read TGTGCCAGCACGTATAACGGTAACTATGGCTACACCTTC.

CDR3 sequence: CASGSSGRVDTQYF. In DNA form, the CDR3 reads TGTGCCAGCGGTTCGAGCGGGAGGGTAGATACGCAGTATTTT. The chain links TRBV2 to TRBJ2-3; 10 bases map to TRBD2. Germline V gives CDR1 SNHLY, CDR2 FYNNEI. J gave up 5 bases and V 8 bases, and 7 bases lay outside the gene matches. This CDR3 region has 14 residues.

This clone was observed once. The chain links TRBV5-1 to TRBJ2-3; D gene unclear. Germline loops: CDR1 SGHRS, CDR2 YFSETQ. The CDR3 is 14 residues long. V was shortened by 1 base and J by 1 base, with 7 bases between the two germline ends. The CDR3 DNA follows: TGCGCCAGCAGCTTGTCGTCAGGCACAGATACGCAGTATTTT. Translating it yields CASSLSSGTDTQYF.

The chain uses TRBV5-6 and TRBJ1-3; 9 nucleotides line up with TRBD1. Germline V lookup: CDR1 SGHDT, CDR2 YYEEEE. Trimming cost V 4 bases and J 1 base; bases outside gene matches: 6. There are 16 residues in the CDR3. The CDR3 region is CASSTRQGDSGNTIYF. In DNA, the CDR3 is TGTGCCAGCAGCACTAGACAGGGGGATTCTGGAAACACCATATATTTT.

The table lists this clone with a count of one. The CDR3 DNA sequence: TGCGCCAGCAGCCGCTGGGACAGGTTGCCCCTCCGTAATGAAAAACTGTTTTTT. This codes for CASSRWDRLPLRNEKLFF. The J gene is TRBJ1-4, the V gene TRBV4-1; 8 bases line up with TRBD1. Germline CDR1 reads MGHRA; CDR2 reads YSYEKL. The junction had 14 bases not matched to a gene; V was cut back by 4 bases and J by 4 bases. The CDR3 spans 18 residues.

V usage is TRBV6-4 and J usage is TRBJ2-2, with TRBD1 matching over 8 bases. The junction had 5 bases not matched to a gene; V was cut back by 4 bases and J by 4 bases. The CDR3 is 15 amino acids. The germline gives CDR1 MRHNA, CDR2 SNTAGT. DNA of the CDR3: TGTGCCAGCAGTGCTCAGGACAGGGTCACCGGGGAGCTGTTTTTT. Encoded protein: CASSAQDRVTGELFF.

This clone was counted a single time. V gene TRBV7-9 combines with J gene TRBJ2-5, with TRBD1 identical over 8 bases. The germline gives CDR1 SEHNR, CDR2 FQNEAQ (reference sequence). The CDR3 has 13 amino acids. V was pared by 3 bases and J by 4 bases, with 1 base of the junction left unmatched. CDR3 sequence: CASSFGQGETQYF. CDR3 bases: TGTGCCAGCAGCTTTGGACAGGGAGAGACCCAGTACTTC.

The chain has TRBV2 and TRBJ2-7; D is ambiguous. Germline CDR1 reads SNHLY; CDR2 reads FYNNEI. V dropped 6 bases and J dropped 9 bases, with 15 bases sitting between them. The CDR3 runs to 12 residues. CDR3 loop: CASSGSVGVQYF. CDR3 nucleotides: TGTGCCAGCAGCGGCTCAGTGGGCGTGCAGTACTTC.

V gene TRBV30 combines with J gene TRBJ1-2; unclear D gene. Trimming pared 0 bases from V and 2 bases from J, leaving 4 bases between. CDR1 is GTSNPN, CDR2 SVGIG, per germline (reference sequence). The CDR3 totals 12 residues. DNA for the CDR3: TGTGCCTGGAGTGTAGCGAACTATGGCTACACCTTC. Protein: CAWSVANYGYTF.

The rearrangement links TRBV11-2 to TRBJ1-2, with TRBD1 as a possible D gene (6 bases). CDR1 is SGHAT, CDR2 FQNNGV, per germline. V lost 2 bases, J lost 0 bases, and 16 bases lay in between. The CDR3 runs to 17 residues. Here the CDR3 DNA reads TGTGCCAGCAGCTTACGGCCCCGGGGGGCCCCTAACTATGGCTACACCTTC. Its translation is CASSLRPRGAPNYGYTF.

The CDR3 loop reads CASSFVVRGGNTEAFF. CDR3 nucleotide sequence: TGCGCCAGCAGCTTTGTGGTACGGGGTGGGAACACTGAAGCTTTCTTT. The J gene is TRBJ1-1, the V gene TRBV5-1; no definite D call. V lost 2 bases, J lost 1 base, and 15 bases lay in between. Germline CDR1 SGHRS, CDR2 YFSETQ. The CDR3 consists of 16 residues.

This sequence joins TRBV4-2 and TRBJ2-1, with 9 bases fitting TRBD2. The junction had 14 bases not matched to a gene; V was cut back by 4 bases and J by 4 bases. Germline values: CDR1 LGHNA, CDR2 YNFKEQ. The CDR3 loop spans 18 amino acids. In DNA, the CDR3 is TGTGCCAGCAGCCCCCACGAGGGGAGCGGGAGGCCATACAATGAGCAGTTCTTC. It encodes CASSPHEGSGRPYNEQFF.